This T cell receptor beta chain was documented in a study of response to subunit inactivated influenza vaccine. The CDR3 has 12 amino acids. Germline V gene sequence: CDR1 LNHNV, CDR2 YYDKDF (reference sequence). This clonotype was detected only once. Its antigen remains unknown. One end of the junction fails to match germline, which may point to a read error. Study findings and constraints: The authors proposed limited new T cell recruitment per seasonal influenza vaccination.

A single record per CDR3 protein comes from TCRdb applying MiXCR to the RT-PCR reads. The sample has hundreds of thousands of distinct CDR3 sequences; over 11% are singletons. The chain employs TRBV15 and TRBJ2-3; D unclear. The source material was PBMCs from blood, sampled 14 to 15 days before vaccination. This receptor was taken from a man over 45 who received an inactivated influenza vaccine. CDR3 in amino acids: CATSREEAGPHF. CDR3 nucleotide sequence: TGTGCCACCAGCAGAGAAGAAGCCGGGCCGCATTTT.